This T cell receptor beta chain was sequenced during a study of T-cell reconstitution after alpha-beta-depleted transplantation in children. This CDR3 spans 14 amino acids. V lost 3 bases and J lost 5; bases outside the gene matches: 7. Unique molecular identifiers featured in how the TCRbeta library was prepared. TCRdb called the PCR reads again in MiXCR, with one record for every CDR3 protein. This table has hundreds of thousands of distinct CDR3 sequences, roughly 15% appearing once. This rearrangement joins TRBV12-3 or TRBV12-4 to TRBJ2-7; 7 bases agree with TRBD1. This specimen was PBMCs, mostly from graft donor cells, taken 360 days after TCRalphabeta/CD19-depleted stem cell transplant. The TCR comes from a male patient aged 10 to 17 who had a stem cell transplant for acute lymphoblastic leukemia, so the T cells may come from the graft donor. The DNA for the CDR3 is TGTGCCAGCAGTTTCGGCGACAGGGCCCACGAGCAGTACTTC. Protein sequence: CASSFGDRAHEQYF.